This T cell receptor (beta chain) was captured by sequencing in a study of tumor-infiltrating lymphocytes in localized non-small cell lung cancer. Trimming took 6 bases from V and 1 from J, leaving 9 bases between them. This CDR3 has 13 amino acids. The germline CDR1 and CDR2 sequences are SNHLY and FYNNEI. Some clones are missing from TCRdb's copy, which holds only in-frame ones; the method was immunoSEQ multiplex PCR. The table includes about 13,000 clones, 68% detected once. This clone was seen a handful of times. The sample carries other DNA sequences with the same CDR3. Sequencing input: lung tumor tissue. The gene calls are TRBV2 and TRBJ1-1; the D gene is possibly TRBD1 (6 bases). The TCR originated in a human donor with non-small cell lung cancer. DNA of the CDR3: TGTGCCAGCAGAGCGGACAGGAACACTGAAGCTTTCTTT. It specifies CASRADRNTEAFF.